This T cell receptor beta chain stems from a study of graft-versus-host responses after intestinal transplantation. Turning to the study itself: The whole recipient group had anti-thymocyte globulin induction followed by tacrolimus and steroids for two to three years.

Produced via immunoSEQ multiplex PCR; TCRdb's table is partial and in-frame only. The sample has some 31,000 clones; more than 85% are singletons. The V gene lost 1 base and the J gene lost 5 bases, with 15 bases spanning the gap. CDR3 size: 15 residues. CDR1 and CDR2 from the germline V gene are LNHDA and SQIVND (reference sequence). The sample was PBMCs, taken approximately ten weeks after intestinal transplant. The origin of this receptor is a human patient who received an intestinal transplant, so some T cells may come from the graft donor. The chain is built from TRBV19 and TRBJ2-7, with no clear D. This CDR3 reads CASSIAAGTPHEQYF. The CDR3 DNA follows: TGTGCCAGTAGTATAGCTGCCGGCACACCGCACGAGCAGTACTTC.